These T cell receptor beta chains were read from a single sample in a study of T cell changes during pregnancy in multiple sclerosis. Libraries were prepared by immunoSEQ multiplex PCR; TCRdb keeps only in-frame clonotypes and omits some of them. The table shows over 30,000 clones, with 80% to 90% occurring only once. The sequences come from CD8+ T cells from peripheral blood mononuclear cells, collected in the third trimester of pregnancy. These receptors were taken from a female donor with multiple sclerosis, enrolled in a pregnancy study. The CDR3 runs from the conserved cysteine through the conserved F or W. D genes are given only for firm matches. Clone size is stated in some rows and not others, as once, few, many or a class when expanded.

abundance | j_gene | v_gene | d_gene | CDR3nt | CDR3aa
once | TRBJ1-4 | TRBV7-9 | . | TGTGCCAGCAGCTCCCCCCTCACCCTAAACGGAAAACTGTTTTTT | CASSSPLTLNGKLFF
. | TRBJ1-1 | TRBV7-9 | . | TGTGCCAGCAGCTTTTTCAGGGGCGCGGACACTGAAGCTTTCTTT | CASSFFRGADTEAFF
. | TRBJ2-7 | TRBV6-1 | . | TGTGCCAGCAGTTCTATAGACAGCTACGAGCAGTACTTC | CASSSIDSYEQYF
. | TRBJ1-5 | TRBV4-1 | . | TGCGCCAGCAGCCAAGTCCAGGGTAGCAATCAGCCCCAGCATTTT | CASSQVQGSNQPQHF
. | TRBJ2-5 | TRBV4-3 | TRBD2 | TGCGCCAGCAGCCCCCATAAGTCTAGCGGAGAAGAGACCCAGTACTTC | CASSPHKSSGEETQYF
once | TRBJ2-3 | TRBV4-3 | . | TGCGCCAGCAGCCAAGTATCTAGCACAGATACGCAGTATTTT | CASSQVSSTDTQYF
. | TRBJ1-4 | TRBV2 | . | TGTGCCAGCACTCCCCCCCCGGCGGGCACTAATGAAAAACTGTTTTTT | CASTPPPAGTNEKLFF
. | TRBJ2-7 | TRBV13 | TRBD1 | TGTGCCAGCAGCGGGGGACAGGACCGCTACGAGCAGTACTTC | CASSGGQDRYEQYF
once | TRBJ1-4 | TRBV6-5 | . | TGTGCCAGCAGTCGGTCCGCTAATGAAAAACTGTTTTTT | CASSRSANEKLFF
. | TRBJ2-7 | TRBV7-6 | TRBD2 | TGTGCCAGCAGCTTAGTTAAGAGAGTAGCGGGGACCACGGTGGGGGAGCAGTACTTC | CASSLVKRVAGTTVGEQYF
once | TRBJ2-2 | TRBV7-2 | TRBD1 | TGTGCCAGCAGCTTTTCGACAGGGACCGGGGAGCTGTTTTTT | CASSFSTGTGELFF
. | TRBJ1-1 | TRBV2 | . | TGTGCCAGCACTCTAGGGAACACTGAAGCTTTCTTT | CASTLGNTEAFF
. | TRBJ1-1 | TRBV7-9 | . | TGTGCCTCCAGGGCAGGGATTGAAGCTTTCTTT | CASRAGIEAFF
. | TRBJ1-1 | TRBV29-1 | . | TGCAGCGTTGCTCCCGACAGTACTACTGAAGCTTTCTTT | CSVAPDSTTEAFF
. | TRBJ2-7 | TRBV18 | TRBD1 | TGTGCCAGCTCACCGACAGGGGAACCCGCGTACGAGCAGTACTTC | CASSPTGEPAYEQYF
. | TRBJ2-5 | TRBV7-8 | . | TGTGCCAGCAGCTTACCCGGACATACGGAGACCCAGTACTTC | CASSLPGHTETQYF
. | TRBJ2-1 | TRBV5-1 | TRBD2 | TGCGCCGCCCGGGGGGGCCTGAGGAATGAGCAGTTCTTC | CAARGGLRNEQFF
. | TRBJ2-3 | TRBV6-4 | . | TGTGCCAGCAGTGACTCGGCGGGGTCTAGCACAGATACGCAGTATTTT | CASSDSAGSSTDTQYF
. | TRBJ1-2 | TRBV6-6 | . | TGTGCCAGCAGTTACCCGGGGGGGTATGGCTACACCTTC | CASSYPGGYGYTF
few | TRBJ1-4 | TRBV14 | TRBD1 | TGTGCCAGCACCGGGCAGGGGGATGAAAAACTGTTTTTT | CASTGQGDEKLFF
. | TRBJ2-1 | TRBV11-2 | . | TGTGCCAGCAGCCTCCCAGTCCACAATGAGCAGTTCTTC | CASSLPVHNEQFF
. | TRBJ2-3 | TRBV5-1 | TRBD2 | TGCGCCAGCAGCTTGGTGTTGCGGGGGAAAGCAGATACGCAGTATTTT | CASSLVLRGKADTQYF
. | TRBJ1-2 | TRBV13 | . | TGTGCCAGCAGCTCACAGGGAAATGCTGGCTACACCTTC | CASSSQGNAGYTF